The clone carrying this T cell receptor beta chain was counted at least ten times. Its antigen is unknown. RNA transcripts were the template for amplifying TCR beta CDR3 regions. Primed by the HTBI set, a first-round RT-PCR was run on the TCR CDR3. TCRdb processed the multiplex PCR reads anew with MiXCR; each CDR3 protein has one entry. Among roughly 110,000 distinct CDR3 sequences listed, about 17% were seen once. The data are from a study of T cells in Graves' hyperthyroidism and ophthalmopathy. The V segment lost 0 bases and the J segment 3 bases; nucleotides outside the gene matches: 11. This CDR3 region has 17 residues. CDR1 is DFQATT, CDR2 SNEGSKA, per germline (reference sequence). The study's findings and limits: Ophthalmopathy onset followed model prediction by a median around 6.6 months. Within blood appeared most thyroid clonotypes that had expanded above 0.001.

Diagnoses used clinical symptoms, serum thyroxine and TRAb, thyroid ultrasound and orbital computed tomography. PBMCs were obtained from approximately 10 ml fresh peripheral blood. The V gene is TRBV20-1, the J gene TRBJ2-1; 7 nucleotides match TRBD2. The clonotype was recovered from a woman between 50 and 59 years old with Graves' hyperthyroidism. Sequenced input: blood. The CDR3: CSARDPGSGISYNEQFF. The CDR3 region has the DNA TGCAGTGCTAGAGATCCAGGAAGCGGGATTAGCTACAATGAGCAGTTCTTC.